This TCR beta chain derives from a study of spatial heterogeneity in lung cancer. TCRdb re-called the 5' RACE reads with MiXCR, one entry per CDR3 protein. This table has over 9,000 distinct CDR3 sequences, about 13% appearing once. In the case of this clonotype: As yet, its antigen is unknown.

CDR1 SNHLY and CDR2 FYNNEI come from the germline V gene. The CDR3 extends over 13 amino acids. V dropped 3 bases and J dropped 6 bases, with 12 bases sitting between them. Whole-study findings and limits: Higher tumor mutation counts went along with higher counts of expanded intratumoral alpha and beta TCRs.

Time point in this sample: sample taken at primary tumor resection. There were around 72 donors, all of them untreated patients with early-stage non-small cell lung cancer. The input material, whole RNA from tumor, nontumor lung or frozen PBMC, was sequenced unsorted. The V gene is TRBV2, the J gene TRBJ2-7, with D tentatively TRBD1 or TRBD2 (5 bases each). Sequences were derived from lung tumor tissue, sampled at surgery. This sequence was found in a male donor with early-stage non-small cell lung cancer. CDR3 protein: CASSEGRRFEQYF. The CDR3 region has the DNA TGTGCCAGCAGTGAGGGACGGAGGTTCGAGCAGTACTTC.